This TCR beta chain emerged from a study of cytomegalovirus exposure and HLA in healthy donors. Study-wide results and limits: Association of a missense DCLRE1C variant with TCR beta V- and J-gene trimming was reported in a later analysis. Later analysis indicated greater clonal expansion among HLA-associated TCR beta chains than among equally common other chains.

The CDR3 runs 15 residues. Looked up from germline, CDR1 is SGHDN and CDR2 is FVKESK. Trimming left V 4 bases short and J 0 bases short, with 12 bases between. The table lists this clone with a few counts. Its specificity is not known. The PCR used 60 Vbeta and 13 Jbeta primers. In the authors' workflow: In a later analysis, about 9.9 million of some 80 million unique beta chains occurred in at least two donors. The method was immunoSEQ multiplex PCR; TCRdb's version includes in-frame clones alone and lacks a portion of them. The V and J calls and clone size are taken from that table; D and trimming were inferred from the DNA. The table shows 160,000 or so clones, with 70% to 80% occurring only once.

Sample: PBMCs. The sequence came from a woman in her forties in good health and CMV-seronegative. The chain uses TRBV14 and TRBJ1-1, with TRBD1 as a possible D gene (6 bases). CDR3 DNA: TGTGCCAGCAGCCTAACAGGGTATCTGAACACTGAAGCTTTCTTT. The encoded protein is CASSLTGYLNTEAFF.